This T cell receptor beta chain is from a study of Ad26.COV2.S vaccination and SARS-CoV-2 variants. The wider study: The vaccine Ad26.COV2.S was put into the muscle once, or twice with 56 days between.

The treatment was: roughly 19 received Ad26.COV2.S at low or high dose, single or two shots; roughly five received placebo; per-sample allocation not given. Sampling occurred on day 63 after the first vaccine or placebo injection. This clone was counted a single time. Its antigen is not identified. Repertoires were generated with immunoSEQ multiplex PCR, while TCRdb's copy carries only in-frame clones and drops some. The sample lists about 400,000 clones, around 89% occurring once. Findings of the study overall: People who got the vaccine or the placebo had similar non-spike TCR breadth. Those who received the vaccine showed greater spike-specific TCR breadth than those given placebo. Total responses of T cells may have been underestimated by the analyses of TCR breadth and depth.

The sequencing used peripheral blood, collected in a trial of Ad26.COV2.S vaccine versus placebo. The receptor was isolated from a person aged 18 to 65 who received the Ad26.COV2.S COVID-19 vaccine or a placebo.

The CDR3 here is CASSPTGTGDNEQFF. The CDR3 nucleotides read TGCGCCAGCAGCCCGACCGGGACAGGGGACAATGAGCAGTTCTTC. The rearrangement links TRBV5-1 to TRBJ2-1, with 10 bases lining up with TRBD1. After removal of 4 bases from V and 5 bases from J, the junction contained 6 bases not matched to a gene. CDR3 length: 15 amino acids. Germline CDR1 and CDR2: SGHRS and YFSETQ.